The rows below give T cell receptor beta chains drawn from one sample of a study of OX40 agonist ivuxolimab in advanced cancers. The protocol was immunoSEQ multiplex PCR, while the TCRdb copy is restricted to in-frame clones and leaves out a portion. Of some 11,000 clones listed, approximately 86% are singletons. Here the sequenced sample was CD4+ or CD8+ T cells sorted from blood, taken in a trial of the OX40 agonist ivuxolimab. These receptors all stem from an adult with an advanced solid tumor such as melanoma, head and neck, liver or kidney cancer. Each CDR3 is given with its conserved first and last residue. Each record gives: J gene, D gene, clone size, V gene, CDR3 protein, CDR3 DNA. The D gene is left open where the match is weak. Not all rows give a size; the values are once, few, many and, for expanded clones, a class.

>TRBJ2-5|TRBD2|.|TRBV6-6
CASSPPWTSFETQYF
TGTGCCAGCAGTCCTCCCTGGACTAGCTTTGAGACCCAGTACTTC
>TRBJ1-5|TRBD1|.|TRBV19
CASSIYVGQGAGGQPQHF
TGTGCCAGTAGTATCTACGTGGGACAGGGGGCCGGAGGTCAGCCCCAGCATTTT
>TRBJ2-1|TRBD2|.|TRBV5-1
CASSPHGLAGGPGNEQFF
TGCGCCAGCAGCCCGCATGGCTTAGCGGGAGGGCCGGGCAATGAGCAGTTCTTC
>TRBJ2-7|.|.|TRBV29-1
CSVEGTDSYEQYF
TGCAGCGTTGAGGGGACGGACTCCTACGAGCAGTACTTC
>TRBJ2-7|TRBD1|.|TRBV5-6
CASSIQQGTWIRSYEQYF
TGTGCCAGCAGCATACAACAGGGGACATGGATCCGGTCTTACGAGCAGTACTTC
>TRBJ1-1|.|.|TRBV13
CASISGAEAFF
TGTGCCAGCATCAGTGGGGCTGAAGCTTTCTTT
>TRBJ2-2|.|.|TRBV7-2
CASTYGGELFF
TGTGCCAGCACCTACGGCGGGGAGCTGTTTTTT
>TRBJ2-1|.|.|TRBV2
CASSEGSPYGAYNEQFF
TGTGCCAGCAGTGAAGGGTCCCCCTACGGGGCCTACAATGAGCAGTTCTTC
>TRBJ1-5|.|.|TRBV20-1
CSARAQPQHF
TGCAGTGCTAGAGCTCAGCCCCAGCATTTT
>TRBJ2-1|TRBD2|.|TRBV27
CASTILGVAGGISEQFF
TGTGCCAGCACCATCCTGGGGGTAGCGGGAGGCATTAGTGAGCAGTTCTTC
>TRBJ2-1|TRBD2|medium-sized|TRBV2
CASTHDGGNEQFF
TGTGCCAGCACGCATGACGGGGGGAATGAGCAGTTCTTC
>TRBJ1-2|.|.|TRBV27
CASSSPGRVDGYTF
TGTGCCAGCAGTTCCCCGGGTAGGGTGGACGGCTACACCTTC
>TRBJ1-2|TRBD1|.|TRBV5-1
CASSIDEDRDGYTF
TGCGCCAGCAGCATCGACGAGGACAGGGATGGCTACACCTTC
>TRBJ2-1|.|.|TRBV12-5
CASGFQGRANEQFF
TGTGCTAGTGGTTTTCAGGGAAGGGCCAATGAGCAGTTCTTC
>TRBJ2-7|TRBD1|few|TRBV7-9
CASSLVRDRDYEQYF
TGTGCCAGCAGCTTAGTTCGGGACAGGGACTACGAGCAGTACTTC
>TRBJ2-7|TRBD1|.|TRBV15
CATGTGDDEQYF
TGTGCCACCGGGACAGGGGACGACGAGCAGTACTTC
>TRBJ1-2|TRBD1|once|TRBV5-1
CASSRGTGGPYGYTF
TGCGCCAGCAGCCGCGGGACAGGGGGTCCATATGGCTACACCTTC
>TRBJ2-7|.|.|TRBV28
CASSPGTYPPYEQYF
TGTGCCAGCAGTCCAGGGACATACCCTCCCTACGAGCAGTACTTC
>TRBJ2-7|.|once|TRBV9
CASSVDGAYEQYF
TGTGCCAGCAGCGTAGATGGCGCCTACGAGCAGTACTTC
>TRBJ2-1|.|.|TRBV7-3
CASSLTAINEQFF
TGTGCCAGCAGCTTAACAGCCATCAATGAGCAGTTCTTC
>TRBJ2-7|.|.|TRBV15
CATSHRDNFGEQYF
TGTGCCACCAGCCACCGGGACAACTTTGGCGAGCAGTACTTC
>TRBJ1-5|.|.|TRBV19
CASRLGIQPQHF
TGTGCCAGTAGATTGGGGATTCAGCCCCAGCATTTT
>TRBJ2-2|TRBD2|once|TRBV5-1
CASSFTSGSGPGELFF
TGCGCCAGCAGCTTCACTAGCGGGAGTGGTCCCGGGGAGCTGTTTTTT
>TRBJ1-2|.|.|TRBV9
CASSVESGYGYTF
TGTGCCAGCAGCGTAGAATCCGGCTATGGCTACACCTTC
>TRBJ2-3|.|.|TRBV27
CASSYIRDCTQYF
TGTGCCAGCAGTTACATCCGGGACTGTACGCAGTATTTT
>TRBJ1-1|.|.|TRBV13
CASSLGSRFSEAFF
TGTGCCAGCAGCTTAGGCTCTCGGTTCAGTGAAGCTTTCTTT
>TRBJ2-7|TRBD1|.|TRBV28
CASSGVMGQDSYEQYF
TGTGCCAGCAGTGGCGTTATGGGACAGGACTCCTACGAGCAGTACTTC
>TRBJ2-2|.|.|TRBV13
CASSPRTDTGELFF
TGTGCCAGCAGCCCCCGGACGGACACCGGGGAGCTGTTTTTT
>TRBJ2-1|TRBD2|.|TRBV27
CASMASGPYYNEQFF
TGTGCCAGCATGGCTAGCGGGCCCTACTACAATGAGCAGTTCTTC
>TRBJ2-7|.|.|TRBV27
CASSTGFLYEQYF
TGTGCCAGCAGCACGGGGTTTCTGTACGAGCAGTACTTC
>TRBJ2-5|.|.|TRBV7-9
CASRTGRETQYF
TGTGCCAGCAGGACGGGGAGGGAGACCCAGTACTTC
>TRBJ2-1|.|.|TRBV7-2
CASSPPGTEQFF
TGTGCCAGCAGCCCCCCGGGGACTGAGCAGTTCTTC
>TRBJ2-7|TRBD1|.|TRBV30
CAWSVGTGAYEQYF
TGTGCCTGGAGTGTAGGGACAGGGGCCTACGAGCAGTACTTC
>TRBJ1-2|.|.|TRBV5-4
CASGVHPGKTYGYTF
TGTGCCAGCGGGGTTCACCCAGGAAAGACCTATGGCTACACCTTC
>TRBJ1-5|.|.|TRBV27
CASSLSNSNQPQHF
TGTGCCAGCAGTTTATCGAATAGCAATCAGCCCCAGCATTTT
>TRBJ2-2|.|.|TRBV9
CASSVSSKSANTGELFF
TGTGCCAGCAGCGTTTCAAGCAAGAGCGCGAACACCGGGGAGCTGTTTTTT
>TRBJ1-2|.|.|TRBV9
CASSGTVDYGYTF
TGTGCCAGCAGCGGTACAGTAGACTATGGCTACACCTTC
>TRBJ1-5|.|.|TRBV2
CASRVGRTYSNQPQHF
TGTGCCAGCAGAGTTGGACGGACATATAGCAATCAGCCCCAGCATTTT
>TRBJ2-7|.|once|TRBV4-2
CASSVDPGSRAYEQYF
TGTGCCAGCAGTGTAGACCCGGGGAGCAGGGCATACGAGCAGTACTTC
>TRBJ2-2|.|.|TRBV6-5
CASSATDTGELFF
TGTGCCAGCAGTGCCACCGACACCGGGGAGCTGTTTTTT